The 28 T cell receptor beta chains given below trace back to one sample, sequenced in a study of glioma-infiltrating T cells after dendritic cell vaccination. Only in-frame clones appear in the TCRdb table, and some are missing; sequencing was by immunoSEQ multiplex PCR. Of around 96,000 clones in the sample, over 60% were seen once. The material sequenced was blood, taken before dendritic cell vaccination. The receptors were gathered from a human donor with glioblastoma.

The chain links TRBV2 to TRBJ2-4, with 9 nucleotides matching TRBD1. V dropped 1 base and J dropped 15; count of bases not matched to a gene: 10. There are 14 residues in the CDR3. The germline gives CDR1 SNHLY, CDR2 FYNNEI. The CDR3 region has the DNA TGTGCCAGCAGTGAAGAACCGGGACAGGGTCGAAGGTACTTC. This sequence encodes CASSEEPGQGRRYF.

This chain links TRBV15 with TRBJ1-6; no definite D call. Germline lookup yields CDR1 LNHNV and CDR2 YYDKDF (reference sequence). This CDR3 has 14 amino acids. Deletions cut 0 bases from V and 14 bases from J, with 14 bases between. CDR3: CATSRDLGVSALHF. For the CDR3, the DNA is TGTGCCACCAGCAGAGATCTCGGGGTTTCTGCCCTCCACTTT.

This CDR3 is CASSFDRRNQNNEQFF. DNA for the CDR3: TGTGCCAGCAGCTTCGACCGGAGAAACCAGAACAATGAGCAGTTCTTC. The rearrangement uses TRBV7-2 and TRBJ2-1; D call uncertain. The CDR3 covers 16 residues. Trimming removed 3 bases from V and 5 bases from J, with 17 bases in between. The germline CDR1 and CDR2 sequences are SGHTA and FQGNSA.

A single count supports this clone. The genes are TRBV2 and TRBJ1-6, with D uncertain. Trimming cost V 3 bases and J 8 bases, with 11 bases left between them. This CDR3 spans 14 amino acids. Germline-derived CDR1 and CDR2 are SNHLY and FYNNEI. DNA of the CDR3: TGTGCCAGCAGTGACAGGACGGGATATTCACCCCTCCACTTT. Amino acid sequence: CASSDRTGYSPLHF.

This chain joins TRBV5-1 and TRBJ1-1; D not certain. The CDR3 length is 14 residues. Germline assignment: CDR1 SGHRS and CDR2 YFSETQ. V lost 4 bases and J lost 0, with 10 bases in between. DNA for the CDR3: TGCGCCAGCAGCCCGACAAGATTGAACACTGAAGCTTTCTTT. It is translated as CASSPTRLNTEAFF.

This chain connects TRBV2 to TRBJ2-7; TRBD2 might be the D (5 bases). The CDR3 spans 14 residues. The germline V gene has CDR1 SNHLY and CDR2 FYNNEI. Trimming removed 8 bases from V and 2 bases from J, with 16 bases in between. CDR3 amino acids: CASQGSLGAYEQYF. CDR3 in DNA: TGTGCCAGCCAAGGGAGCTTAGGAGCCTACGAGCAGTACTTC.

The V gene is TRBV4-1, the J gene TRBJ2-5, with 7 bases aligning to TRBD1. The CDR3 length is 14 residues. V gave up 3 bases and J gave up 7 bases; unmatched junction bases: 8. Germline assignment: CDR1 MGHRA and CDR2 YSYEKL. CDR3 sequence: CASSQTGTPGTQYF. CDR3 bases: TGCGCCAGCAGCCAGACAGGGACCCCAGGGACCCAGTACTTC.

V usage is TRBV5-6 and J usage is TRBJ2-7, with 12 bases matching TRBD2. Germline lookup yields CDR1 SGHDT and CDR2 YYEEEE. V dropped 0 bases and J dropped 5; count of bases not matched to a gene: 6. This CDR3 spans 16 amino acids. This CDR3 is CASSLAGLAGTNEQYF. CDR3 DNA: TGTGCCAGCAGCTTGGCCGGACTAGCGGGAACTAACGAGCAGTACTTC. The variable domain in full, with the rest retrieved from reference TRBV5-6 and TRBJ2-7, is DAGVTQSPTHLIKTRGQQVTLRCSPKSGHDTVSWYQQALGQGPQFIFQYYEEEERQRGNFPDRFSGHQFPNYSSELNVNALLLGDSALYLCASSLAGLAGTNEQYFGPGTRLTVT.

The rearrangement links TRBV27 to TRBJ2-7; unclear D gene. The V gene's germline CDR1 is MNHEY and CDR2 SMNVEV (reference sequence). Trimming took off 5 bases at V and 4 bases at J, with 6 bases between the two ends. CDR3 length: 11 amino acids. CDR3 in amino acids: CASSPLYEQYF. In DNA, the CDR3 is TGTGCCAGCAGTCCCTTATACGAGCAGTACTTC.

The rearrangement links TRBV7-2 to TRBJ2-5, with D unresolved. CDR1 SGHTA and CDR2 FQGNSA come from the germline V gene. This CDR3 spans 12 amino acids. Trimming took 2 bases from V and 5 from J, leaving 6 bases between them. CDR3 sequence (DNA): TGTGCCAGCAGCTTACGGGTGGAGACCCAGTACTTC. Residues: CASSLRVETQYF.

The chain carries TRBV6-4 and TRBJ2-1, with TRBD2 matching 9 bases. CDR3 length: 13 residues. The germline V gene has CDR1 MRHNA and CDR2 SNTAGT. Trimming took 3 bases from V and 13 from J; bases not matched to a gene: 7. This CDR3 reads CASSDRLAGPQFF. CDR3 bases: TGTGCCAGCAGTGATCGGCTAGCGGGGCCACAGTTCTTC.

The V call is TRBV27, the J call TRBJ2-3; D unresolved. V lost 4 bases and J lost 1, with 9 bases in between. The germline gives CDR1 MNHEY, CDR2 SMNVEV (reference sequence). CDR3 length equals 14 residues. Here the CDR3 reads CASSSFGRTDTQYF. As DNA, the CDR3 is TGTGCCAGCAGTTCCTTTGGCCGCACAGATACGCAGTATTTT.

This clone appeared a few times. A read error may produce the germline difference seen at one junction end. This sequence joins TRBV6-5 and TRBJ2-1; TRBD2 is a possible D gene (6 bases). CDR3 size: 15 residues. Germline-derived CDR1 and CDR2 are MNHEY and SVGAGI. The chain's CDR3 is CASSDSLDGGAEQFF. CDR3 DNA sequence: TGTGCCAGCAGTGACTCATTGGACGGGGGTGCTGAGCAGTTCTTC.

V and J are TRBV7-2 and TRBJ1-2; tentatively, D is TRBD1 (6 bases). The CDR3 sequence is 16 residues long. The germline V and J ends were trimmed by 4 bases and 8 bases, with 23 bases remaining between them. Germline CDR1 is SGHTA and CDR2 is FQGNSA. The CDR3 coding sequence is TGTGCCAGCAGCTCCAGGGGTTTATCCCTAATAGGGGGCTACACCTTC. This encodes CASSSRGLSLIGGYTF.

This clone was seen only once. The chain carries TRBV5-1 and TRBJ1-1, with D possibly TRBD1 on 5 matching bases. Germline CDR1 SGHRS, CDR2 YFSETQ. CDR3 length: 15 amino acids. V was pared by 0 bases and J by 0 bases, with 9 bases between. This chain's CDR3 is CASSLAPGMNTEAFF. CDR3 bases: TGCGCCAGCAGCTTGGCCCCAGGGATGAACACTGAAGCTTTCTTT.

The chain employs TRBV2 and TRBJ1-3; 7 bases match TRBD1. The V gene's germline CDR1 is SNHLY and CDR2 FYNNEI. The CDR3 totals 14 residues. The V and J ends lost 6 bases and 4 bases, in that order; junction bases with no gene match: 6. This CDR3 is CASRTGTVGNTIYF. Written as DNA, the CDR3 is TGTGCCAGCAGGACAGGGACTGTAGGAAACACCATATATTTT. Looking up the rest from reference TRBV2 and TRBJ1-3 gives the full variable domain: EPEVTQTPSHQVTQMGQEVILRCVPISNHLYFYWYRQILGQKVEFLVSFYNNEISEKSEIFDDQFSVERPDGSNFTLKIRSTKLEDSAMYFCASRTGTVGNTIYFGEGSWLTVV.

The genes are TRBV5-1 and TRBJ2-4, with 7 bases fitting TRBD1. The CDR3 sequence is 20 residues long. Germline CDR1 is SGHRS and CDR2 is YFSETQ. After removal of 4 bases from V and 1 base from J, the junction contained 20 bases not matched to a gene. The CDR3 nucleotides read TGCGCCAGCAGCCGCGACCCGCCGGGACAGAAGAGACTCGCCAAAAACATTCAGTACTTC. It yields the protein CASSRDPPGQKRLAKNIQYF.

The V call is TRBV10-3, the J call TRBJ2-1; TRBD2 matches at 13 bases. Per the germline V gene, CDR1 is ENHRY and CDR2 is SYGVKD. V gave up 6 bases and J gave up 0 bases; unmatched junction bases: 2. The CDR3 consists of 16 residues. CDR3 in amino acids: CAIRGTSGISYNEQFF. The CDR3 DNA reads TGTGCCATCAGGGGGACTAGCGGGATCTCCTACAATGAGCAGTTCTTC.

The rearrangement links TRBV9 to TRBJ2-1; D might be TRBD2 (6 bases). This CDR3 is built from 16 residues. Trimming removed 0 bases from V and 4 bases from J, with 14 bases in between. Germline CDR1 is SGDLS and CDR2 is YYNGEE. In DNA, the CDR3 is TGTGCCAGCAGCGTAGCGGGCGGGGCCCGATACAATGAGCAGTTCTTC. Encoded protein: CASSVAGGARYNEQFF.

This clone was counted a few times. The chain carries TRBV5-1 and TRBJ2-1; a weak D match, TRBD1 (6 bases). Germline V gene lookup returns CDR1 SGHRS and CDR2 YFSETQ. Trimming took 0 bases from V and 0 from J, leaving 10 bases between them. This CDR3 has 16 amino acids. The CDR3 sequence: CASSLDGTSSYNEQFF. The CDR3, as DNA: TGCGCCAGCAGCTTGGATGGGACAAGCTCCTACAATGAGCAGTTCTTC.

This chain connects TRBV28 to TRBJ1-4; unclear D gene. The CDR3 covers 13 residues. The germline CDR1 and CDR2 sequences are MDHEN and SYDVKM. The V end was cut by 8 bases, the J end by 8 bases, with 15 bases between. The CDR3 spells CASFKTMTEKLFF. The DNA of the CDR3 is TGTGCCAGCTTCAAAACGATGACAGAAAAACTGTTTTTT.

The J gene is TRBJ2-7, the V gene TRBV11-1; TRBD2 might be the D (7 bases). V was trimmed by 6 bases and J by 6 bases, leaving 21 bases between them. The CDR3 length is 15 residues. Germline CDR1 SGHAT, CDR2 FQDESV (reference sequence). The DNA for the CDR3 is TGTGCCAGCAGTGTCCAAGGGGGGGCTTCGGGCGAGCAGTACTTC. Amino acid sequence: CASSVQGGASGEQYF.

The gene calls are TRBV19 and TRBJ1-1; D is uncertain. From germline, CDR1 is LNHDA and CDR2 SQIVND (reference sequence). Trimming pared 3 bases from V and 3 bases from J, leaving 8 bases between. The CDR3 is 13 amino acids. CDR3 coding DNA: TGTGCCAGTAGTATGATCCGGGACACTGAAGCTTTCTTT. As protein: CASSMIRDTEAFF.

A single count supports this clone. This rearrangement joins TRBV19 to TRBJ1-2; D unclear. The CDR3 is 10 residues long. Trimming left V 9 bases short and J 5 bases short, with 7 bases between. The germline V gene has CDR1 LNHDA and CDR2 SQIVND (reference sequence). In DNA, the CDR3 is TGTGCCAGCTCCCTTTATGGCTACACCTTC. Its translation: CASSLYGYTF.

The V and J genes are TRBV5-1 and TRBJ1-3; 7 bases align to TRBD1. The germline gives CDR1 SGHRS, CDR2 YFSETQ. Trimming cost V 3 bases and J 3 bases; bases outside gene matches: 12. The CDR3 extends over 17 amino acids. For the CDR3, the DNA is TGCGCCAGCAGCTGGACTCGATTGGGACAGAGTGGAAACACCATATATTTT. It codes for CASSWTRLGQSGNTIYF.

This chain links TRBV4-1 with TRBJ2-3; 10 bases agree with TRBD1. Looked up from germline, CDR1 is MGHRA and CDR2 is YSYEKL. Losses at the gene ends were 1 base for V and 9 bases for J; bases not matched to a gene: 16. This CDR3 has 18 residues. CDR3 protein: CASSQVVPGQGTTYTQYF. DNA for the CDR3: TGCGCCAGCAGCCAAGTGGTCCCGGGACAGGGGACGACCTACACGCAGTATTTT.

The gene calls are TRBV15 and TRBJ2-7; TRBD1 might be the D (6 bases). This CDR3 region has 14 residues. Germline CDR1 LNHNV, CDR2 YYDKDF (reference sequence). V dropped 8 bases and J dropped 1 base, with 15 bases sitting between them. The DNA for the CDR3 is TGTGCCACCCAAAAGATCCAGGGGTCCTACGAGCAGTACTTC. Translating it yields CATQKIQGSYEQYF.

Only a few counts were recorded for this clone. J is TRBJ2-1 and V is TRBV10-3; D remains unclear. Germline V gene sequence: CDR1 ENHRY, CDR2 SYGVKD. This CDR3 spans 11 amino acids. Trimming removed 6 bases from V and 10 bases from J, with 10 bases in between. The CDR3 DNA sequence: TGTGCCATCAGGGAGAGCTGGGAGCAGTTCTTC. Amino acid sequence: CAIRESWEQFF.